The 29 T cell receptor beta chains below were found in one sample sequenced in a study of blood T cells in healthy people across ages. A J-beta primer mix and a sample-barcoded 5' primer were used in a second PCR of about 6 to 12 cycles. TCRdb redid the calling of the 5' RACE reads with MiXCR, one entry per CDR3 protein. The repertoire includes 600,000 or so distinct CDR3 sequences, approximately 30% of them detected once, and around 16% sits in the top ten. Sample: blood. The source is a woman of 80 years or more in good health.

Remarks on this clonotype: Sequence at one end of the junction differs from germline and may be a read error. This chain links TRBV29-1 with TRBJ2-3; D perhaps matches TRBD2 (6 bases). Germline CDR1 is SQVTM and CDR2 is ANQGSEA. CDR3 size: 13 residues. CDR3 bases: TGCAGCGGGGGAGGCGCTGCAGCAGATACGCAGTGTTTT. Its protein is CSGGGAAADTQCF.

This clonotype has just a few counts. The chain carries TRBV5-1 and TRBJ2-1, with 7 bases lining up with TRBD2. With 0 bases clipped from V and 9 bases from J, the junction kept 15 bases outside the gene matches. CDR3 size: 17 residues. Germline CDR1 reads SGHRS; CDR2 reads YFSETQ. This chain's CDR3 is CASSLAGGTALQPEQFF. The DNA of the CDR3 is TGCGCCAGCAGCTTGGCCGGGGGGACCGCTCTCCAACCTGAGCAGTTCTTC.

Written as DNA, the CDR3 is TGCAGTGCTAGCCCCCTAGCGGGCCACTACAATGAGCAGTTCTTC. Translated: CSASPLAGHYNEQFF. This chain joins TRBV20-1 and TRBJ2-1; 8 positions agree with TRBD2. V lost 3 bases to trimming and J lost 3 bases; unmatched junction nucleotides: 7. The CDR3 extends over 15 amino acids. In germline, CDR1 is DFQATT, CDR2 SNEGSKA (reference sequence).

This clonotype was seen once. A much more abundant neighbour one base away suggests this may be a read error. The gene calls are TRBV2 and TRBJ1-4; D ambiguous. CDR3 length: 15 amino acids. Germline V gene data show CDR1 as SNHLY and CDR2 as FYNNEI. Trimming cost V 6 bases and J 1 base, with 12 bases left between them. CDR3 sequence reads: CASSGLRRTNEKLFF. As DNA, the CDR3 is TGTGCCAGCAGCGGGCTCAGGCGAACTAATGAAAAACTGTTTTTT.

V is TRBV27 and J is TRBJ1-4; 7 nucleotides line up with TRBD1. The junction had 7 bases not matched to a gene; V was cut back by 8 bases and J by 7 bases. Germline V lookup: CDR1 MNHEY, CDR2 SMNVEV (reference sequence). CDR3 length: 13 amino acids. The CDR3 spells CASSRGGVEKLFF. The CDR3, as DNA: TGTGCCAGCTCCCGAGGGGGCGTTGAAAAACTGTTTTTT. Together with reference TRBV27 and TRBJ1-4, the CDR3 gives the full variable domain: EAQVTQNPRYLITVTGKKLTVTCSQNMNHEYMSWYRQDPGLGLRQIYYSMNVEVTDKGDVPEGYKVSRKEKRNFPLILESPSPNQTSLYFCASSRGGVEKLFFGSGTQLSVL.

As to this clonotype: A read error is possible here, since a much larger clone lies one base away. The chain has TRBV6-4 and TRBJ2-7, with 10 nucleotides matching TRBD2. The CDR3 length is 15 residues. V lost 6 bases and J lost 7; bases outside the gene matches: 12. Germline V CDR1 and CDR2: MRHNA, SNTAGT. The CDR3 is CASSPSGGLNGEQYF. CDR3 nucleotides: TGTGCCAGCAGCCCTAGCGGGGGCCTGAACGGTGAGCAGTACTTC.

In this sample, this clonotype turned up many times. The chain links TRBV6-5 to TRBJ2-7, with D tentatively TRBD1 (6 bases). Germline-derived CDR1 and CDR2 are MNHEY and SVGAGI. The CDR3 is made up of 13 amino acids. The ends were cut back, 5 bases at V and 2 bases at J, with 10 bases in the middle. The CDR3 sequence: CASSRQETYEQYF. CDR3 nucleotide sequence: TGTGCCAGCAGTAGACAGGAGACCTACGAGCAGTACTTC.

In its sample, this clonotype was seen a few times. The chain joins TRBV9 to TRBJ1-2, with a tentative D call TRBD1 (6 bases). V was cut by 3 bases and J by 4 bases, with 16 bases left in between. This CDR3 comprises 15 residues. CDR1 is SGDLS and CDR2 is YYNGEE in the germline V gene. The CDR3 here is CASSGEGGLVYGYTF. The CDR3 DNA reads as TGTGCCAGCAGCGGCGAGGGGGGGCTTGTCTATGGCTACACCTTC.

This clonotype was counted a few times. The chain uses TRBV6-6 and TRBJ1-6; no firm D call. The CDR3 runs 14 residues. Looked up from germline, CDR1 is MNHNY and CDR2 is SVGAGI (reference sequence). The V gene lost 5 bases and the J gene lost 7 bases, with 12 bases spanning the gap. As DNA, the CDR3 is TGTGCCAGCAGTCGGGATTCGGGAAATTCACCCCTCCACTTT. This gives the protein CASSRDSGNSPLHF.

The V call is TRBV6-4, the J call TRBJ2-1; D uncertain. V gave up 4 bases and J gave up 9 bases, with 13 bases separating them. Per the germline V gene, CDR1 is MRHNA and CDR2 is SNTAGT. The CDR3 length is 13 residues. DNA of the CDR3: TGTGCCAGCAGTGGAAGTATTACCGGTGAGCAGTTCTTC. Residues: CASSGSITGEQFF.

The V call is TRBV30, the J call TRBJ1-5, with D possibly TRBD1 on 6 matching bases. Germline lookup yields CDR1 GTSNPN and CDR2 SVGIG (reference sequence). Between the trimmed V and J ends, which lost 5 bases and 4 bases, there was a span of 15 bases. The CDR3 has 14 residues. This chain's CDR3 is CAWSRGAGNQPQHF. The CDR3 bases are TGTGCCTGGTCCCGGGGGGCGGGAAATCAGCCCCAGCATTTT.

Ten or more counts support this clonotype. The chain employs TRBV4-1 and TRBJ2-6; D is unresolved. The germline CDR1 and CDR2 sequences are MGHRA and YSYEKL. The ends were cut back, 5 bases at V and 4 bases at J, with 15 bases in the middle. CDR3 length: 16 residues. CDR3 loop: CASSLQSAGGANVLTF. In nucleotides, the CDR3 is TGCGCCAGCAGCTTACAGTCCGCTGGCGGGGCCAACGTCCTGACTTTC.

In its sample, this clonotype was seen many times. The V and J genes are TRBV24-1 and TRBJ2-1; 7 bases fit TRBD1. This CDR3 region has 14 residues. With V trimmed by 5 bases and J by 3 bases, 3 bases remained unmatched. In germline, CDR1 is KGHDR, CDR2 SFDVKD. CDR3 loop: CATSGSGGYNEQFF. Here the CDR3 DNA reads TGTGCCACCAGTGGGTCAGGGGGCTACAATGAGCAGTTCTTC.

Only a few counts were recorded for this clonotype. The J gene is TRBJ1-4, the V gene TRBV30; D is ambiguous. V was trimmed by 5 bases and J by 7 bases, leaving 11 bases between them. CDR1 and CDR2 (germline): GTSNPN, SVGIG (reference sequence). CDR3 length: 12 amino acids. This CDR3 reads CAWGGVGEKLFF. CDR3 coding DNA: TGTGCCTGGGGCGGGGTTGGTGAAAAACTGTTTTTT. Full variable domain (missing parts from reference TRBV30 and TRBJ1-4): SQTIHQWPATLVQPVGSPLSLECTVEGTSNPNLYWYRQAAGRGLQLLFYSVGIGQISSEVPQNLSASRPQDRQFILSSKKLLLSDSGFYLCAWGGVGEKLFFGSGTQLSVL.

This clonotype was seen only a few times. V gene TRBV20-1 combines with J gene TRBJ2-2; weak D call: TRBD1 (5 bases). Germline V lookup: CDR1 DFQATT, CDR2 SNEGSKA (reference sequence). CDR3 length equals 14 residues. With 5 bases removed from V and 5 bases from J, the gap between germline ends came to 15 bases. CDR3 protein: CSAQGALSTGELFF. CDR3 sequence (DNA): TGCAGTGCTCAAGGGGCGCTTTCTACCGGGGAGCTGTTTTTT.

As regards this clonotype: Mismatch with germline at one junction end may stem from a read error. The chain links TRBV20-1 to TRBJ2-7, with D maybe TRBD1 (5 bases). This CDR3 is built from 15 residues. The V gene's germline CDR1 is DFQATT and CDR2 SNEGSKA (reference sequence). The CDR3 nucleotides are TGTAGTGTCGATTCAAGGCAGGGCCTCTCCTACGAGCAGTACTTC. Its protein product is CSVDSRQGLSYEQYF.

This clonotype was picked up many times. The chain combines TRBV10-3 with TRBJ2-7; the match to TRBD1 covers 8 bases. The J segment lost 3 bases and the V segment lost 0 bases, leaving 10 bases of the junction unmatched. The CDR3 consists of 17 residues. CDR1 is ENHRY and CDR2 is SYGVKD in the germline V gene. The CDR3 protein is CAISESGPRTGSYEQYF. The CDR3, as DNA: TGTGCCATCAGTGAGTCTGGTCCTAGGACAGGGAGCTACGAGCAGTACTTC.

Remarks on this clonotype: With a much larger clone just one base away, this may be a read error. The gene calls are TRBV5-1 and TRBJ2-5; D is perhaps TRBD2 (5 bases). The J call could be wrong; TRBJ2-7 is a better fit for the DNA end. The CDR3 length is 14 residues. Looked up from germline, CDR1 is SGHRS and CDR2 is YFSETQ. The CDR3 is CASSLAPGSCEQYF. The CDR3 coding sequence is TGCGCCAGCAGCTTGGCCCCGGGATCCTGCGAGCAGTACTTC.

The chain employs TRBV29-1 and TRBJ2-5; possible D gene TRBD2, 5 bases. V was cut by 3 bases and J by 4 bases, with 9 bases left in between. CDR1 and CDR2 (germline): SQVTM, ANQGSEA. This CDR3 region has 12 residues. The CDR3: CSVDLAGETQYF. CDR3 DNA sequence: TGCAGCGTTGATCTAGCAGGAGAGACCCAGTACTTC.

Regarding this clonotype: The junction departs from germline at one end; a sequencing error may be responsible. The chain joins TRBV12-3 or TRBV12-4 to TRBJ2-3, with 7 bases matching TRBD1. The CDR3 consists of 16 residues. The CDR3 protein is CASSSDRETRADMQYF. In DNA, the CDR3 is TGTGCCAGCAGTTCTGACAGGGAAACTAGAGCAGATATGCAGTATTTT.

A few counts support this clonotype. The chain joins TRBV7-3 to TRBJ1-1; D not resolved. The CDR3 loop spans 13 amino acids. Between the trimmed V and J ends, which lost 8 bases and 3 bases, there was a span of 13 bases. Germline V gene sequence: CDR1 SGHTA, CDR2 FQGTGA. CDR3 loop: CASSRIRDTEAFF. Here the CDR3 DNA reads TGTGCCAGCTCACGGATCCGGGACACTGAAGCTTTCTTT.

The chain carries TRBV20-1 and TRBJ1-2; D may be TRBD1 (6 bases). Trimming cost V 1 base and J 2 bases, with 26 bases left between them. The germline gives CDR1 DFQATT, CDR2 SNEGSKA (reference sequence). The CDR3 extends over 19 amino acids. The CDR3 DNA reads TGCAGTGCTAGAGCTCAAGGGCGGGGGCCGCAAGTCCGAAACTATGGCTACACCTTC. Its translation is CSARAQGRGPQVRNYGYTF.

This clonotype was picked up many times. The CDR3 region has the DNA TGTGCCAGCAGTCGGATTGTCAGAAGGACAGGGGGATATGGCTACACCTTC. Translated, it gives CASSRIVRRTGGYGYTF. This chain uses TRBV28 with TRBJ1-2; TRBD1 agrees at 10 bases. The CDR3 length is 17 residues. CDR1 is MDHEN, CDR2 SYDVKM, per germline. V was clipped by 5 bases and J by 5 bases; unmatched bases: 14.

Turning to this clonotype: A read error is possible here, since a much larger clone lies one base away. The CDR3 does not close with the conserved phenylalanine or tryptophan, likely indicating a read error. The V gene is TRBV5-1, the J gene TRBJ2-7; TRBD1 agrees at 7 bases. TRBJ2-1 explains the end of the DNA better; the J call may be wrong. Looked up from germline, CDR1 is SGHRS and CDR2 is YFSETQ. CDR3 length: 14 residues. The CDR3 loop is CASSFPTGANEQFL. CDR3 DNA: TGCGCCAGCAGCTTCCCCACAGGGGCGAACGAGCAGTTCCTC.

This clonotype was detected ten times or more. This chain uses TRBV20-1 with TRBJ2-1; the match to TRBD2 covers 13 bases. The germline CDR1 and CDR2 sequences are DFQATT and SNEGSKA (reference sequence). The trim removed 0 bases at V and 5 bases at J, leaving 19 bases unmatched. CDR3 length: 21 amino acids. CDR3: CSARDPGGRAGTSGENNEQFF. In DNA form, the CDR3 reads TGCAGTGCTAGAGATCCGGGGGGGCGAGCCGGGACTAGCGGGGAGAACAATGAGCAGTTCTTC.

This chain uses TRBV7-3 with TRBJ2-1; 8 nucleotides line up with TRBD2. Germline trimming cut 4 bases from V and 6 bases from J; bases unmatched to any gene: 5. CDR1 is SGHTA, CDR2 FQGTGA, per germline. The CDR3 contains 14 residues. CDR3 sequence reads: CASSSRTSPNEQFF. The DNA for the CDR3 is TGTGCCAGCAGCTCCCGGACTAGCCCCAATGAGCAGTTCTTC.

This clonotype has a handful of counts. The V gene is TRBV6-2 or TRBV6-3, the J gene TRBJ1-5; 9 bases are a match to TRBD1. CDR3 length: 15 residues. The junction had 7 bases not matched to a gene; V was cut back by 7 bases and J by 3 bases. CDR1 and CDR2 (germline): MNHEY, SVGEGT. The CDR3: CASTRTGAPNQPQHF. The DNA of the CDR3 is TGTGCCAGCACCCGGACAGGGGCCCCCAATCAGCCCCAGCATTTT.

The V gene is TRBV12-3 or TRBV12-4, the J gene TRBJ1-6; TRBD1 aligns across 7 bases. Trimming took 4 bases from V and 12 from J; bases not matched to a gene: 12. CDR3 length: 15 amino acids. CDR3 loop: CASSSCSGGGVPLHF. In DNA form, the CDR3 reads TGTGCCAGCAGTTCCTGCTCAGGGGGAGGGGTACCCCTCCACTTT.

In this sample, this clonotype turned up once. A single base separates this from a much larger clone, so it may be a read error. This chain links TRBV3-1 with TRBJ2-1, with D perhaps assigned TRBD1 or TRBD2 (5 bases each). Germline values: CDR1 LGHDT, CDR2 YNNKEL (reference sequence). This CDR3 region has 17 residues. Written as DNA, the CDR3 is TGTGCCGGCAGCCCTCCCGGGACCCTGAGCTCCTACAATGAGCAGTTCTTC. Its translation: CAGSPPGTLSSYNEQFF.